The 8 T cell receptor beta chains below were found in one sample sequenced in a study of shared clonotypes between healthy human individuals. The table came from immunoSEQ multiplex PCR; TCRdb's copy has only in-frame clones and leaves some out. The sample contains nearly 2 million clones, about 95% of which appear only once. In the naive CD8 group, cells lacked CD45RO and were positively selected for CCR7, so terminally differentiated effector memory CD45RA+ cells were left out. Input material: naive CD8+ T cells sorted from blood. The source is a man aged 18 to 35 in good health.

The rearrangement links TRBV6-5 to TRBJ1-2; the D gene is possibly TRBD1 (5 bases). Trimming removed 2 bases from V and 7 bases from J, with 17 bases in between. Germline V gene lookup returns CDR1 MNHEY and CDR2 SVGAGI. This CDR3 has 15 amino acids. The CDR3 here is CASSYLPPGGGGYTF. DNA for the CDR3: TGTGCCAGCAGTTACCTGCCCCCCGGCGGGGGTGGCTACACCTTC.

V and J are TRBV28 and TRBJ1-6, with D unclear. Trimming cost V 3 bases and J 10 bases, with 13 bases left between them. This CDR3 spans 14 amino acids. The V gene's germline CDR1 is MDHEN and CDR2 SYDVKM. The CDR3 DNA follows: TGTGCCAGCAGTTTCGGGATCCGAGGCTCACCCCTCCACTTT. Residues: CASSFGIRGSPLHF.

The chain combines TRBV19 with TRBJ2-3, with 10 nucleotides matching TRBD2. The CDR3 sequence is 14 residues long. Unmatched junction bases numbered 8, after V lost 7 bases and J lost 7 bases. In germline, CDR1 is LNHDA, CDR2 SQIVND (reference sequence). CDR3 nucleotides: TGTGCCAGTACTAGCGGGAGATCGGGAAATACGCAGTATTTT. As protein: CASTSGRSGNTQYF. The complete variable domain, with remaining parts taken from reference TRBV19 and TRBJ2-3, reads DGGITQSPKYLFRKEGQNVTLSCEQNLNHDAMYWYRQDPGQGLRLIYYSQIVNDFQKGDIAEGYSVSREKKESFPLTVTSAQKNPTAFYLCASTSGRSGNTQYFGPGTRLTVL.

The chain links TRBV9 to TRBJ1-2; D is uncertain. The CDR3 loop spans 16 amino acids. The germline CDR1 and CDR2 sequences are SGDLS and YYNGEE. V was shortened by 3 bases and J by 0 bases, with 15 bases between the two germline ends. The CDR3 reads CASSGYGSRANYGYTF. DNA of the CDR3: TGTGCCAGCAGCGGGTACGGAAGTCGAGCTAACTATGGCTACACCTTC.

This clone was recorded only once. The CDR3 bases are TGTGCCAGCTCACCTCCCGCCGGGGGCTACGAGCAGTACTTC. Its protein product is CASSPPAGGYEQYF. The chain employs TRBV18 and TRBJ2-7; possibly TRBD2 for D (6 bases). The germline V and J ends were trimmed by 3 bases and 3 bases, with 12 bases remaining between them. The CDR3 extends over 14 amino acids. Germline V gives CDR1 KGHSH, CDR2 LQKENI.

J is TRBJ2-1 and V is TRBV5-1; D gene unclear. The CDR3 totals 14 residues. CDR1 is SGHRS and CDR2 is YFSETQ in the germline V gene. Trimming shortened V by 5 bases and J by 5 bases, and 14 bases separated the two germline ends. CDR3 DNA sequence: TGCGCCAGCAGACGGGCCTCATGGGACAATGAGCAGTTCTTC. Translating it yields CASRRASWDNEQFF. Looking up the rest from reference TRBV5-1 and TRBJ2-1 gives the full variable domain: KAGVTQTPRYLIKTRGQQVTLSCSPISGHRSVSWYQQTPGQGLQFLFEYFSETQRNKGNFPGRFSGRQFSNSRSEMNVSTLELGDSALYLCASRRASWDNEQFFGPGTRLTVL.

This sequence joins TRBV9 and TRBJ2-7; 8 bases align to TRBD1. V lost 4 bases, J lost 3 bases, and 6 bases stayed unmatched. Germline V gene data show CDR1 as SGDLS and CDR2 as YYNGEE. This CDR3 spans 14 amino acids. The CDR3 loop is CASSPGTGVYEQYF. The CDR3, as DNA: TGTGCCAGCAGCCCTGGGACAGGCGTCTACGAGCAGTACTTC.

This clone was counted once. The chain uses TRBV29-1 and TRBJ2-7; a possible D gene is TRBD1 (6 bases). V lost 5 bases to trimming and J lost 3 bases, with 11 bases between them. Germline CDR1 SQVTM, CDR2 ANQGSEA. The CDR3 is 12 amino acids. CDR3 residues: CSVSTGNYEQYF. CDR3 nucleotide sequence: TGCAGCGTTTCTACAGGGAACTACGAGCAGTACTTC.